This T cell receptor (beta chain) was sequenced during a study of beta chain features in type 1 diabetes. Study-wide points: Type 1 diabetes patients had moderately but significantly shorter TCRB CDR3s in all four CD4+ subsets. Short templates might get an advantage during PCR, and this would be equal in patients and controls. Type 1 diabetes patients had VDJ junctions that carried fewer insertions and more deletions.

The V end lost 6 bases, the J end lost 5 bases, and 14 bases lay between the germline ends. Germline V lookup: CDR1 MNHNS, CDR2 SASEGT. The CDR3 sequence is 13 residues long. CD4+ naive, central memory, regulatory and stem cell-like memory subsets were isolated by sorting on CD45RO/CCR7/CD25/CD127/CD95/CD27. Since all of the isolated RNA was reverse transcribed, expressed TCRB transcripts were what got sequenced. The repertoire was sequenced with immunoSEQ multiplex PCR; TCRdb's copy has only in-frame clones and lacks some. The data hold tens of thousands of clones, with about 40% observed a single time. This clone was recorded a few times. Its matching antigen is unknown.

The rearrangement joins TRBV6-1 to TRBJ2-7; D possibly corresponds to TRBD1 (6 bases). The sequence was obtained from a man aged 30 to 39 with type 1 diabetes. Specimen: Tregs from blood. CDR3 nucleotide sequence: TGTGCCAGCAGACCGACAGGAGTTGACGAGCAGTACTTC. It translates to CASRPTGVDEQYF.